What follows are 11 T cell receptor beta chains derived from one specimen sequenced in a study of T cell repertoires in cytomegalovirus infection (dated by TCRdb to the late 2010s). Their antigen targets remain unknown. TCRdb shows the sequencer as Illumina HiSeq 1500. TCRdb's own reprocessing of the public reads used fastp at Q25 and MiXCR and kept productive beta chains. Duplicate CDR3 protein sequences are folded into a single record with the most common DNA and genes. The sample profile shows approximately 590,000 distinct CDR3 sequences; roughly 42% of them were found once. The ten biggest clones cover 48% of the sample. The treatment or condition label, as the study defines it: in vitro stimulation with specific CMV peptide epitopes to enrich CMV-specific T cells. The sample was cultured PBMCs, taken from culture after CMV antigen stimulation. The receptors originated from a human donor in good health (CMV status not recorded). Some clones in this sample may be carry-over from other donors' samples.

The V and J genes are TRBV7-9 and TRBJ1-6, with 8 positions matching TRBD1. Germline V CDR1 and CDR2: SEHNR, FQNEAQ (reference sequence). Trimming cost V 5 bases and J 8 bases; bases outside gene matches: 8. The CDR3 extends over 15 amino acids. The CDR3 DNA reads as TGTGCCAGCAGCGGACGGGACAGGCGGGATTCACCCCTCCACTTT. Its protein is CASSGRDRRDSPLHF.

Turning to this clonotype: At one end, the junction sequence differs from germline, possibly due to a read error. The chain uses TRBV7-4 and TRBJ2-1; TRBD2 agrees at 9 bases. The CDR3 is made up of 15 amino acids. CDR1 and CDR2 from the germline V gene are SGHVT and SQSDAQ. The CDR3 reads CACSLLAGLNNEQFF. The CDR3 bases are TGTGCCTGCAGCTTACTAGCGGGTTTGAACAATGAGCAGTTCTTC.

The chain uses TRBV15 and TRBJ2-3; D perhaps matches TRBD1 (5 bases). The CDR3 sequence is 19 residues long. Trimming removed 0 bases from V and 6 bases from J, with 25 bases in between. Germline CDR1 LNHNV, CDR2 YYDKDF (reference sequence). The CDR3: CATSRDGVKRGGHTDTQYF. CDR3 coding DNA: TGTGCCACCAGCAGAGATGGAGTTAAAAGGGGTGGTCACACGGATACGCAGTATTTT.

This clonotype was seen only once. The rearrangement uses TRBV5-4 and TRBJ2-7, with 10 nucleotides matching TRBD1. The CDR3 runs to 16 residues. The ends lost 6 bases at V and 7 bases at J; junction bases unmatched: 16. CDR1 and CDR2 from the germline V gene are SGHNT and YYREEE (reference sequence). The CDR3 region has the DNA TGTGCCAGCACCAAAACCGGGACAGGGGCTCCGAGGGAGCAGTACTTC. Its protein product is CASTKTGTGAPREQYF.

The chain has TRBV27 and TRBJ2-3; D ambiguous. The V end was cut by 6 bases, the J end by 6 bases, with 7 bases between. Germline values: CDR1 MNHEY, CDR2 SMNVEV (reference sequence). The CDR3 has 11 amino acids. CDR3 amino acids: CASSRWDTQYF. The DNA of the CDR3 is TGTGCCAGCAGCCGCTGGGATACGCAGTATTTT.

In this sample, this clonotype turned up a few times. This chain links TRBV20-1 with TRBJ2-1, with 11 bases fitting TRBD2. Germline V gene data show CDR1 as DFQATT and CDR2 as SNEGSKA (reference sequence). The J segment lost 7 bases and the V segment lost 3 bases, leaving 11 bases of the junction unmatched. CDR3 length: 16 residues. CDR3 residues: CSASRPLAGDSNEQFF. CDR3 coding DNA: TGCAGTGCTAGCAGACCACTAGCGGGAGACTCGAATGAGCAGTTCTTC.

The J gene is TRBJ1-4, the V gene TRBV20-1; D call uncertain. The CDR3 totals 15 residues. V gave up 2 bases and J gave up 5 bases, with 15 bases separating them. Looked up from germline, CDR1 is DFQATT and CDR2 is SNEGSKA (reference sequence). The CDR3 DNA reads TGCAGTGCTAGAAGTAACAGCTTTGAAAATGAAAAACTGTTTTTT. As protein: CSARSNSFENEKLFF.

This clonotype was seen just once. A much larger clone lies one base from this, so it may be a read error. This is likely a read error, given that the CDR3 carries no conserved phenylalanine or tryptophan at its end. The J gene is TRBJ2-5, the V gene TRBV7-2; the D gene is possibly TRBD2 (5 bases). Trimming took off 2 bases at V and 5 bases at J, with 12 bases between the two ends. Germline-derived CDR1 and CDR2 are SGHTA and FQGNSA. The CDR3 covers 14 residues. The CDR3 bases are TGTGCCAGCAGCTTAAGGGTAGCGAGGGAGACCCAGTACTCC. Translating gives CASSLRVARETQYS.

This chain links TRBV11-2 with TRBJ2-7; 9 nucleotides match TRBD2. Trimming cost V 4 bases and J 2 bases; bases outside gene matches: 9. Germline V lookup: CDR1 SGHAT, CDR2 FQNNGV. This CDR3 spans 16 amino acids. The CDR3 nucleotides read TGTGCCAGCAGCTCCCCACTACTAGCGGGCGCCTACGAGCAGTACTTC. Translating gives CASSSPLLAGAYEQYF.

In DNA, the CDR3 is TGTGCCAGCAGCCCCACCCGGGACACGTTGAGAACTGAAGCTTTCTTT. This codes for CASSPTRDTLRTEAFF. This chain links TRBV7-2 with TRBJ1-1; D is perhaps TRBD1 (6 bases). The V end was cut by 5 bases, the J end by 5 bases, with 21 bases between. From germline, CDR1 is SGHTA and CDR2 FQGNSA. The CDR3 length is 16 residues.

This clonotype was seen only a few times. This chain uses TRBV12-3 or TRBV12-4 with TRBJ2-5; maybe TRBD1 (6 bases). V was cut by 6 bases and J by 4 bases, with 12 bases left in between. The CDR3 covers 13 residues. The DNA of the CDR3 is TGTGCCAGCAGCTTAACCAGGGGAGAGACCCAGTACTTC. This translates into CASSLTRGETQYF.